Included here is one T cell receptor (beta chain) sequence, with context. Its specificity is unknown. These data come from a study of PD-L1 blockade in urothelial cancer. At the level of the study: Bladder-origin urothelial cancer in males covered most of the roughly 29 patients. Broader study findings: Pretreatment blood TCR clonality under the median forecast improved survival.

Time point denoted: peripheral blood 6 weeks after treatment start. Metastatic or locally advanced urothelial carcinoma was present in the patients. Profiled with immunoSEQ multiplex PCR; TCRdb holds only in-frame clones, not every one. The sample has about 48,000 clones; about 90% are singletons. The sequence derives from a man aged 55 to 69 with urothelial cancer. Here the sequenced sample was PBMCs, taken around atezolizumab (anti-PD-L1) treatment.

The CDR3 is CASSQNLGQGNEKLFF. The CDR3 bases are TGCGCCAGCAGCCAAAACCTAGGACAGGGGAATGAAAAACTGTTTTTT. The chain recombines TRBV4-3 with TRBJ1-4; 9 nucleotides agree with TRBD1. Germline lookup yields CDR1 LGHNA and CDR2 YSLEER. There are 16 residues in the CDR3. J gave up 5 bases and V 2 bases, and 6 bases lay outside the gene matches.